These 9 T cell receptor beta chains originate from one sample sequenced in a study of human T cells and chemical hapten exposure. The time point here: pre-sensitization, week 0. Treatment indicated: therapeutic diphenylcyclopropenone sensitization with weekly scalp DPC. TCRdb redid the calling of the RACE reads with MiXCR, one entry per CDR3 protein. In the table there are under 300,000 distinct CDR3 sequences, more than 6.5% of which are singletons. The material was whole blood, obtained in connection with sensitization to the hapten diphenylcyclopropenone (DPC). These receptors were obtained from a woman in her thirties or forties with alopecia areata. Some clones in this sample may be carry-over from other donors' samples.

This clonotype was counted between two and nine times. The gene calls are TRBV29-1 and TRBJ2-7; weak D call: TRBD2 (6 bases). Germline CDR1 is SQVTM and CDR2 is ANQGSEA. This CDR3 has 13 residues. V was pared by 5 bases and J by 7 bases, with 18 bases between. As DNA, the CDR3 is TGCAGCGTTCAAAAGGGATGGGGGGTTGAGCAGTACTTC. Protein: CSVQKGWGVEQYF.

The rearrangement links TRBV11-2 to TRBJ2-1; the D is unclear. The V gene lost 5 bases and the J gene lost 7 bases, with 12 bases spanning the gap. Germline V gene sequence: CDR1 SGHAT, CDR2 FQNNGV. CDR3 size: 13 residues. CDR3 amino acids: CASSNPGQNEQFF. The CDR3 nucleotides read TGTGCCAGCAGCAACCCCGGCCAAAATGAGCAGTTCTTC.

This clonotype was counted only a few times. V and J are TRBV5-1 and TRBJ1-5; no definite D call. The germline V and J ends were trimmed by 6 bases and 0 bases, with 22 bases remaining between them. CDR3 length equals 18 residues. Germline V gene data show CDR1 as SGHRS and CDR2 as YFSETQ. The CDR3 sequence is CASNREGLSWSSNQPQHF. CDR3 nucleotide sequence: TGCGCCAGCAACAGAGAGGGCCTCTCGTGGTCTAGCAATCAGCCCCAGCATTTT.

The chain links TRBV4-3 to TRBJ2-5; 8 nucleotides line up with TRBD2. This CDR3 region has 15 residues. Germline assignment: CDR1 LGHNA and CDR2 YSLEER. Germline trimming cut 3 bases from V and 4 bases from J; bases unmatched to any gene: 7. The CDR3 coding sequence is TGCGCCAGCAGCCAGTCCCGGGAGGGCGCAGAGACCCAGTACTTC. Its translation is CASSQSREGAETQYF.

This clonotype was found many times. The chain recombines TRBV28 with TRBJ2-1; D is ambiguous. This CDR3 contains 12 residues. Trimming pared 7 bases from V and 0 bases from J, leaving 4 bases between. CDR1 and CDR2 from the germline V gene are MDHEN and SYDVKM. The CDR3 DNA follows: TGTGCCAGCACCTCCTCCTACAATGAGCAGTTCTTC. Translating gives CASTSSYNEQFF.

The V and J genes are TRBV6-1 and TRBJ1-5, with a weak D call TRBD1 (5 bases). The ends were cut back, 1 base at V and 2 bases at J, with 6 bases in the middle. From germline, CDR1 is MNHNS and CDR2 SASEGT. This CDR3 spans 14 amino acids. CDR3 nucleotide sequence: TGTGCCAGCAGTGAAGGGGGCGGCAATCAGCCCCAGCATTTT. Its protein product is CASSEGGGNQPQHF.

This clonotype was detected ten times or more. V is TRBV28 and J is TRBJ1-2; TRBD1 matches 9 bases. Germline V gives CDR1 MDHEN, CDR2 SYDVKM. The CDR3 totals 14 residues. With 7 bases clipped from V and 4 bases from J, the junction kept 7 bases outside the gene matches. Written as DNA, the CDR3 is TGTGCCAGCAAAACAGGGGGCGCAGGCTATGGCTACACCTTC. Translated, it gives CASKTGGAGYGYTF.

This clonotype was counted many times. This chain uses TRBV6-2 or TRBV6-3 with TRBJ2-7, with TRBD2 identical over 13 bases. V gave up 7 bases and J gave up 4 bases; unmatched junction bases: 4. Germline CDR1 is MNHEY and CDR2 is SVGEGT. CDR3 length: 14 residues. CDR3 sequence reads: CASNPGLAGYEQYF. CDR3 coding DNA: TGTGCCAGCAATCCGGGACTAGCGGGATACGAGCAGTACTTC.

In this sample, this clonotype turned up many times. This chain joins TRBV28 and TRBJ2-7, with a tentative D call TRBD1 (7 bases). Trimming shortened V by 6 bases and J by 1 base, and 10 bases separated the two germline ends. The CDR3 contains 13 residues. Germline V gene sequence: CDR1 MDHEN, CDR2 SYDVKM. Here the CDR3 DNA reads TGTGCCAGCAGCGCAGGGGGGTCCTACGAGCAGTACTTC. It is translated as CASSAGGSYEQYF.